Here is one T cell receptor beta chain with its context. This clone was recorded once. What antigen it recognizes has not been identified. Base qualities are not provided; no much larger clone lies one nucleotide away. These data come from a study of blood T cell repertoires in COVID-19 (TCRdb year 2020). Study-wide context: Collaborator samples came from the United States, Italy and Spain and covered acute and convalescent phases of COVID-19. The material from the prospective study consisted of cDNA or gDNA derived from T cells, B-cell-depleted T cells, or PBMCs. Deeply sampled blood TCRbeta repertoires from subjects exposed to, actively infected with, or recovered from COVID-19 were included in the dataset. The repertoires were released in a freely available public database meant as a resource for research on the immune response to SARS-CoV-2. The samples were drawn from the first 160 participants of the ongoing ImmuneRACE study and from some 1,300 subjects provided by 6 global collaborators. A de-identified subject ID, COVID-19 status, age in years and sex were almost always included in the sample metadata. Where available, HLA class I and class II types were obtained from metadata supplied by the sample provider rather than from assay-based typing.

TCRbeta CDR3 regions were amplified from genomic DNA using the immunoSEQ Assay, a bias-controlled multiplex PCR. In the authors' own workflow: Within the assay, amplification of reference gene primers was used to estimate how many nucleated cells each sample contained. To quantify the absolute abundance of each unique TCRbeta CDR3 rearrangement, sequence reads were collapsed and filtered. For each sample, productive Simpson clonality was calculated as the square root of Simpson's diversity index across productive rearrangements. TCRdb holds this immuneACCESS table with in-frame rearrangements only. Some clones are missing; in checked studies, unresolved V genes explain under half, and the rest has no known cause. V, J and clone size are taken as reported in that table, and D and trimming were inferred from the DNA itself. This sample lists around 330,000 clones; roughly 90% were detected once. The ten largest clones capture approximately 4% of the sample.

The CDR3 sequence holds 14 residues, the cysteine and phenylalanine included. Only the CDR3 region is kept as DNA, spanning 42 bases read in frame from base 1. V and J are truncated by 7 bases and 0 bases respectively, leaving an intervening sequence of 13 bases. From a lookup of the germline V gene, CDR1 and CDR2 are MDHEN and SYDVKM. The paper as a whole reports these results and caveats: Clinical and demographic metadata were provided uncurated, with the amount varying by source and participant.

The collaborating institutions used their own protocols to collect whole blood in K2EDTA tubes. For TCRbeta analysis, collaborator samples were shipped as frozen whole blood, as isolated PBMCs, or as DNA extracted from either sample type. The receptor was isolated from a woman between 45 and 60 years old with active or convalescent COVID-19. Sequencing used peripheral blood. Recombination linked TRBV28 to TRBJ2-7; TRBD2 could be the D gene, as 5 bases match. The sequenced DNA is TGTGCCAGCACCACGGGCCGGGGCTCCTACGAGCAGTACTTC. Its amino acids are CASTTGRGSYEQYF.